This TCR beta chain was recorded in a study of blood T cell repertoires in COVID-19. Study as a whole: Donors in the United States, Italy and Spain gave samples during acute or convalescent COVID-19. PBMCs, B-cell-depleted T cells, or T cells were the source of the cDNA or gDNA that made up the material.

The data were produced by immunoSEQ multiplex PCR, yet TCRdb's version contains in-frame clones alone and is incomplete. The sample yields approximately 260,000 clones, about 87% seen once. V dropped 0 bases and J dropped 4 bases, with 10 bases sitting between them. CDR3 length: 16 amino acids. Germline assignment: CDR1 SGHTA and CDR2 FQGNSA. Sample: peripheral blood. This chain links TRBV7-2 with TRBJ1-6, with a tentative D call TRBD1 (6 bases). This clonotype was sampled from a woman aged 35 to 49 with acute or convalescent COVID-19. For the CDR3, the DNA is TGTGCCAGCAGCTTAGCGCAAGGACAGTATAATTCACCCCTCCACTTT. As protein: CASSLAQGQYNSPLHF.